This T cell receptor (beta chain) emerged from a study of T-cell reconstitution after alpha-beta-depleted transplantation in children. This clonotype has more than one count but fewer than ten. Its antigen is currently unknown. Study conclusions and caveats: Counts and diversity of T cells one year after transplant came mostly from newly produced T cells. Where alpha-beta T cells came from about two months after transplant was reportedly several hundred expanded graft clones. Diversity of TCRbeta at day 60 was high in some patients, arising from surviving recipient T cells and thymic progenitors.

It was with unique molecular identifiers that the TCRbeta library was prepared. One entry per CDR3 protein, called by TCRdb with MiXCR from the PCR reads. The table records about 580,000 distinct CDR3 sequences, 27% of them present only once. Source: PBMCs, taken before TCRalphabeta/CD19-depleted stem cell transplant. This TCR came from a boy under three years old with Wiskott-Aldrich syndrome, due to receive a stem cell transplant.

The CDR3 DNA reads TGTGCCAGCAGTGCGTACAGGGGGGAGCAGTTCTTC. Translating gives CASSAYRGEQFF. J is TRBJ2-1 and V is TRBV2; TRBD1 aligns across 8 bases. Germline V gene data show CDR1 as SNHLY and CDR2 as FYNNEI. The CDR3 consists of 12 residues. Trimming cost V 4 bases and J 10 bases; bases outside gene matches: 3.